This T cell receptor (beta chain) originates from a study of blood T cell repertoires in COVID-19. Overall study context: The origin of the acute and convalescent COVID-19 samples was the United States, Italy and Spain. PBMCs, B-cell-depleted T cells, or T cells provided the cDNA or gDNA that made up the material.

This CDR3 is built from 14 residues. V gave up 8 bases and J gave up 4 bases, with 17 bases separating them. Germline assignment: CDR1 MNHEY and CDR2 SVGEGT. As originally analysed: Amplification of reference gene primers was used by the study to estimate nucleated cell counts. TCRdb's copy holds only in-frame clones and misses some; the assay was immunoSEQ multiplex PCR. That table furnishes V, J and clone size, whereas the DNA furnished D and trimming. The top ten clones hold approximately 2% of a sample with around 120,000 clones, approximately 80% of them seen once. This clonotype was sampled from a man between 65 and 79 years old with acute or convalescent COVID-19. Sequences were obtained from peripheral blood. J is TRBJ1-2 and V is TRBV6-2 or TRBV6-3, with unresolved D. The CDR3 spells CASGLYASSYGYTF. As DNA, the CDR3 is TGTGCCAGCGGCCTATACGCGTCCTCCTATGGCTACACCTTC.